A single sample is the source of the 21 T cell receptor beta chains below, sequenced in a study of neurological immune-mediated disorders. TCRdb itself ran the 5' RACE reads through MiXCR, one entry per CDR3 protein. The repertoire holds tens of thousands of distinct CDR3 sequences, with roughly 8.3% as singletons. Time point denoted: longitudinal time-point 3. Sequencing was performed on PBMCs. These receptors all come from a woman aged 40 to 55 in good health.

This clonotype was recorded at least ten times. The chain has TRBV29-1 and TRBJ2-7, with 8 bases aligning to TRBD1. V shed 5 bases, J shed 1 base, and the junction held 7 bases outside the gene matches. Germline CDR1 reads SQVTM; CDR2 reads ANQGSEA. The CDR3 loop spans 14 amino acids. DNA of the CDR3: TGCAGCGTTTACACAGGGGGTCCTTCCTACGAGCAGTACTTC. It encodes CSVYTGGPSYEQYF.

There are many counts of this clonotype. The chain carries TRBV7-2 and TRBJ1-6, with 7 bases identical to TRBD1. CDR1 is SGHTA, CDR2 FQGNSA, per germline. The CDR3 runs to 14 residues. V gave up 11 bases and J gave up 10 bases; unmatched junction bases: 14. This CDR3 reads CAGGSGQFSSPLHF. The CDR3 DNA sequence: TGTGCCGGGGGGTCGGGACAGTTTAGCTCACCCCTCCACTTT.

This clonotype was found a few times. The CDR3 protein is CASSLNRAQHF. The CDR3 DNA reads as TGTGCCAGCAGTTTAAATCGGGCCCAGCATTTT. The chain carries TRBV28 and TRBJ1-5, with D uncertain. The CDR3 extends over 11 amino acids. Between the trimmed V and J ends, which lost 2 bases and 11 bases, there was a span of 7 bases. Germline CDR1 MDHEN, CDR2 SYDVKM.

This clonotype was counted ten times or more. V gene TRBV12-3 or TRBV12-4 combines with J gene TRBJ2-1; no firm D call. With 6 bases removed from V and 12 bases from J, the gap between germline ends came to 12 bases. This CDR3 is 11 amino acids long. The CDR3 reads CASSRKFGQFF. In DNA form, the CDR3 reads TGTGCCAGCAGCCGCAAATTCGGGCAGTTCTTC.

This clonotype was seen at least ten times. The V gene is TRBV20-1, the J gene TRBJ1-1; D gene uncertain. Germline loops: CDR1 DFQATT, CDR2 SNEGSKA (reference sequence). This CDR3 is built from 11 residues. The germline V and J ends were trimmed by 6 bases and 7 bases, with 12 bases remaining between them. The CDR3 bases are TGCAGTGCCGCAAACGGTTATGAAGCTTTCTTT. This sequence encodes CSAANGYEAFF.

This clonotype was seen many times. The chain joins TRBV9 to TRBJ1-3; no clear D gene. The germline V gene encodes CDR1 SGDLS and CDR2 YYNGEE. This CDR3 region has 14 residues. V was cut by 0 bases and J by 4 bases, with 8 bases left in between. CDR3 sequence (DNA): TGTGCCAGCAGCGTAGAAGGGCCCGGAAACACCATATATTTT. Protein product: CASSVEGPGNTIYF.

This clonotype has at least ten counts. V usage is TRBV7-2 and J usage is TRBJ1-2; no clear D gene. The CDR3 sequence is 13 residues long. V lost 4 bases and J 8 bases, leaving 14 bases between the germline ends. Germline-derived CDR1 and CDR2 are SGHTA and FQGNSA. CDR3 sequence: CASSSYPSGGYTF. The CDR3 nucleotides are TGTGCCAGCAGCTCCTACCCATCGGGGGGCTACACCTTC.

This clonotype was seen repeatedly, ten times or more. The chain has TRBV29-1 and TRBJ2-7; possible D gene TRBD1, 6 bases. V was pared by 6 bases and J by 4 bases, with 13 bases between. The length of the CDR3 is 12 residues. Germline V gene sequence: CDR1 SQVTM, CDR2 ANQGSEA. The CDR3 loop reads CSVEDSSYEQYF. The CDR3 region has the DNA TGCAGCGTCGAGGACAGTTCGTACGAGCAGTACTTC.

This clonotype was observed many times. This chain uses TRBV6-2 or TRBV6-3 with TRBJ1-5, with D maybe TRBD1 (6 bases). Deletions cut 6 bases from V and 5 bases from J, with 17 bases between. The CDR3 extends over 15 amino acids. Germline-derived CDR1 and CDR2 are MNHEY and SVGEGT. The chain's CDR3 is CASSRGHGYYQPQHF. CDR3 nucleotide sequence: TGTGCCAGCAGCCGGGGACACGGATATTATCAGCCCCAGCATTTT.

This clonotype was observed at least ten times. This rearrangement joins TRBV6-1 to TRBJ1-5, with unresolved D. Trimming took 7 bases from V and 0 from J, leaving 16 bases between them. CDR1 MNHNS and CDR2 SASEGT come from the germline V gene. CDR3 length: 16 amino acids. CDR3 sequence (DNA): TGTGCCAGCAACGACCCCGTGCCAGATAGCAATCAGCCCCAGCATTTT. This encodes CASNDPVPDSNQPQHF.

For this clonotype: A much larger clone differs from this one at a single base, so this may be a read error. The chain employs TRBV5-1 and TRBJ2-5; D remains ambiguous. This CDR3 is built from 15 residues. Germline CDR1 SGHRS, CDR2 YFSETQ. The germline V and J ends were trimmed by 2 bases and 5 bases, with 16 bases remaining between them. Here the CDR3 DNA reads TGCGCCAGCAGCTTACAGACTGCCTCTGAGGAGACCCAGTACTTC. Amino acids: CASSLQTASEETQYF.

There are many counts of this clonotype. The genes are TRBV6-5 and TRBJ2-1; 9 positions match TRBD1. The germline V gene encodes CDR1 MNHEY and CDR2 SVGAGI. This CDR3 spans 11 amino acids. Unmatched junction bases numbered 5, after V lost 4 bases and J lost 16 bases. CDR3 region: CASSSGQGSFF. CDR3 coding DNA: TGTGCCAGCAGTTCGGGACAGGGTTCTTTCTTC.

This clonotype is medium-sized (0.01 to 0.1%). The chain uses TRBV12-3 or TRBV12-4 and TRBJ2-1, with D perhaps matching TRBD1 (5 bases). The CDR3 spans 14 residues. With 3 bases removed from V and 6 bases from J, the gap between germline ends came to 12 bases. The CDR3 protein is CASSFGSGSNEQFF. CDR3 DNA sequence: TGTGCCAGCAGTTTCGGGTCAGGGTCCAATGAGCAGTTCTTC.

This clonotype was detected a few times. The chain is built from TRBV7-7 and TRBJ2-2; TRBD1 is a possible D gene (5 bases). V was clipped by 4 bases and J by 4 bases, with 10 bases between them. CDR1 and CDR2 from the germline V gene are SSHAT and FNYEAQ (reference sequence). This CDR3 has 14 amino acids. The CDR3 sequence is CASSSRQSTGELFF. The CDR3 nucleotides read TGTGCCAGCAGCTCCCGACAGAGCACCGGGGAGCTGTTTTTT.

The table lists this clonotype with many counts. This chain uses TRBV7-3 with TRBJ1-2, with TRBD1 identical over 9 bases. Germline V gene sequence: CDR1 SGHTA, CDR2 FQGTGA. The CDR3 has 15 amino acids. Unmatched junction bases numbered 12, after V lost 5 bases and J lost 8 bases. CDR3 DNA: TGTGCCAGCAGCCCCCGGTTGACAGGGGGGAACGGCTACACCTTC. Translation: CASSPRLTGGNGYTF.

Comment on this clonotype: A much larger clone lies a single base off, so this may be a read error. The chain uses TRBV5-4 and TRBJ2-5, with 7 bases aligning to TRBD2. The CDR3 covers 17 residues. Trimming took 4 bases from V and 4 from J; bases not matched to a gene: 16. From germline, CDR1 is SGHNT and CDR2 YYREEE (reference sequence). The CDR3, as DNA: TGTGCCAGCAGCACCAAGGGTGTGGGAGGGGCTATAGAGACCCAGTACTTC. It encodes CASSTKGVGGAIETQYF.

In its sample, this clonotype was seen many times. This chain connects TRBV7-2 to TRBJ1-4; no clear D gene. V was clipped by 1 base and J by 7 bases, with 13 bases between them. Germline CDR1 is SGHTA and CDR2 is FQGNSA. The CDR3 is made up of 15 amino acids. Here the CDR3 reads CASSLGFPPSEKLFF. The CDR3 bases are TGTGCCAGCAGCTTAGGATTTCCGCCCAGTGAAAAACTGTTTTTT.

The sample holds many counts of this clonotype. The chain links TRBV3-1 to TRBJ1-1; the D is unclear. The CDR3 loop spans 14 amino acids. Trimming took off 3 bases at V and 1 base at J, with 9 bases between the two ends. The germline CDR1 and CDR2 sequences are LGHDT and YNNKEL (reference sequence). The CDR3 is CASSHYNGNTEAFF. CDR3 nucleotide sequence: TGTGCCAGCAGCCATTACAACGGGAACACTGAAGCTTTCTTT.

The table lists this clonotype with many counts. The chain combines TRBV20-1 with TRBJ1-5; a possible D gene is TRBD1 (5 bases). The CDR3 runs 15 residues. CDR1 is DFQATT, CDR2 SNEGSKA, per germline (reference sequence). Trimming cost V 1 base and J 5 bases, with 15 bases left between them. CDR3 residues: CSARVGGRRDQPQHF. The DNA for the CDR3 is TGCAGTGCTAGAGTTGGGGGGAGACGGGATCAGCCCCAGCATTTT.

This clonotype was detected many times. CDR3 sequence reads: CASSSRTSDTDTQYF. The CDR3, as DNA: TGTGCCAGCAGCTCCAGGACTAGCGACACAGATACGCAGTATTTT. The V gene is TRBV13, the J gene TRBJ2-3; 9 nucleotides line up with TRBD2. CDR1 and CDR2 from the germline V gene are PRHDT and FYEKMQ (reference sequence). V was pared by 4 bases and J by 2 bases, with 4 bases of the junction left unmatched. The CDR3 consists of 15 residues.

Concerning this clonotype itself: This may be a read error: a much more frequent sequence differs by one nucleotide. The rearrangement joins TRBV11-1 to TRBJ2-2; D is unresolved. This CDR3 is built from 15 residues. V lost 2 bases and J 6 bases, leaving 13 bases between the germline ends. Germline V CDR1 and CDR2: SGHAT, FQDESV (reference sequence). CDR3 region: CASSLSSNSSGELFF. The DNA for the CDR3 is TGTGCCAGCAGCTTATCCTCCAATTCGTCCGGGGAGCTGTTTTTT. The whole variable domain, remainder taken from reference TRBV11-1 and TRBJ2-2, is EAEVAQSPRYKITEKSQAVAFWCDPISGHATLYWYRQILGQGPELLVQFQDESVVDDSQLPKDRFSAERLKGVDSTLKIQPAELGDSAMYLCASSLSSNSSGELFFGEGSRLTVL.